A single sample is the source of the 15 T cell receptor beta chains below, sequenced in a study of T cells in Graves' hyperthyroidism and ophthalmopathy. Amplification targeted TCR beta CDR3 regions from RNA transcripts. First-round RT-PCR with HTBI primers amplified the TCR CDR3 region. TCRdb recomputed calls from the multiplex PCR reads with MiXCR, one row per CDR3 protein. The sample yields fewer than 550,000 distinct CDR3 sequences, approximately 14% seen once. The sample taken for sequencing was blood. The receptors stem from a young woman with Graves' hyperthyroidism.

This clonotype has more than one count but fewer than ten. CDR3 amino acids: CSAAGQDSSYEQFF. The CDR3 coding sequence is TGCAGTGCCGCGGGACAGGATAGCTCCTACGAGCAGTTCTTC. The chain is built from TRBV20-1 and TRBJ2-7; TRBD1 aligns across 8 bases. The better agreement between TRBJ2-1 and the DNA end casts doubt on the J call. The CDR3 is made up of 14 amino acids. Germline V gives CDR1 DFQATT, CDR2 SNEGSKA (reference sequence).

This clonotype was seen ten or more times. This chain connects TRBV20-1 to TRBJ2-7; 10 positions agree with TRBD1. Trimming took 3 bases from V and 0 from J; bases not matched to a gene: 2. CDR1 and CDR2 (germline): DFQATT, SNEGSKA (reference sequence). The CDR3 runs to 14 residues. As DNA, the CDR3 is TGCAGTGCTAGGAGACAGGGGGCCTCCTACGAGCAGTACTTC. Protein: CSARRQGASYEQYF.

This clonotype was detected a few times. Being one base from a much bigger clone, this may be a read error. The chain joins TRBV2 to TRBJ1-5, with D tentatively TRBD1 (5 bases). CDR1 and CDR2 from the germline V gene are SNHLY and FYNNEI. The ends were cut back, 8 bases at V and 10 bases at J, with 18 bases in the middle. This CDR3 contains 13 residues. The CDR3 bases are TGTGCCAGCGACGCACAGGACTCCGGACCCCAGCATTTT. Translating gives CASDAQDSGPQHF.

This clonotype was found many times. The chain combines TRBV10-3 with TRBJ2-3, with TRBD1 as a possible D gene (6 bases). Trimming left V 5 bases short and J 1 base short, with 13 bases between. Germline V gene lookup returns CDR1 ENHRY and CDR2 SYGVKD. This CDR3 spans 15 amino acids. The CDR3 DNA follows: TGTGCCATCAGTCCACTGACAGGAGGCACAGATACGCAGTATTTT. This encodes CAISPLTGGTDTQYF.

This clonotype has ten or more counts. The CDR3 DNA reads as TGTGCCAGCAGTTACCGGGACAGGGCGGTAGCTTTCTTT. Protein: CASSYRDRAVAFF. The chain employs TRBV6-6 and TRBJ1-1, with TRBD1 matching 9 bases. After removal of 2 bases from V and 10 bases from J, the junction contained 5 bases not matched to a gene. Germline V lookup: CDR1 MNHNY, CDR2 SVGAGI (reference sequence). The CDR3 runs 13 residues.

This clonotype appeared many times. V usage is TRBV12-3 or TRBV12-4 and J usage is TRBJ2-4; D ambiguous. The CDR3 sequence is 13 residues long. The V end lost 5 bases, the J end lost 0 bases, and 5 bases lay between the germline ends. CDR3 region: CASSDIAKNIQYF. The CDR3 nucleotides are TGTGCCAGCAGTGATATAGCCAAAAACATTCAGTACTTC.

The count of this clonotype is one. The chain recombines TRBV20-1 with TRBJ2-5; 9 positions agree with TRBD1. The germline CDR1 and CDR2 sequences are DFQATT and SNEGSKA (reference sequence). V lost 1 base to trimming and J lost 11 bases; unmatched junction nucleotides: 5. The CDR3 has 12 amino acids. DNA of the CDR3: TGCAGTGCTAGAGCCGGGACAGGGTCTCAGTACTTC. It codes for CSARAGTGSQYF.

This clonotype was recorded at least ten times. This rearrangement joins TRBV3-1 to TRBJ2-7; TRBD2 matches 10 bases. Germline CDR1 LGHDT, CDR2 YNNKEL (reference sequence). V lost 0 bases and J lost 3; bases outside the gene matches: 2. The CDR3 covers 15 residues. The CDR3 DNA reads TGTGCCAGCAGCCAAGAAGCGGGGGGGAACTACGAGCAGTACTTC. Its protein is CASSQEAGGNYEQYF.

This clonotype was counted at least ten times. V usage is TRBV20-1 and J usage is TRBJ1-5, with D possibly matching TRBD1 (6 bases). V shed 6 bases and J shed 3 bases, with 15 bases lying between them. This CDR3 is 14 amino acids long. The germline gives CDR1 DFQATT, CDR2 SNEGSKA (reference sequence). CDR3 loop: CSASGGQINQPQHF. The DNA of the CDR3 is TGCAGTGCGTCCGGGGGGCAGATCAATCAGCCCCAGCATTTT.

This clonotype was recorded at least ten times. The chain carries TRBV20-1 and TRBJ2-7; perhaps TRBD2 as D (5 bases). CDR1 and CDR2 from the germline V gene are DFQATT and SNEGSKA (reference sequence). V shed 0 bases and J shed 5 bases, with 14 bases lying between them. The CDR3 is made up of 14 amino acids. CDR3 in amino acids: CSARDHRGSNEQYF. The CDR3 nucleotides are TGCAGTGCTAGAGATCACCGGGGATCTAACGAGCAGTACTTC.

This clonotype was counted many times. This chain links TRBV7-2 with TRBJ2-3, with 9 positions matching TRBD2. CDR3 length: 13 residues. J gave up 3 bases and V 8 bases, and 3 bases lay outside the gene matches. CDR1 and CDR2 from the germline V gene are SGHTA and FQGNSA. The CDR3 loop is CASEAGGTDTQYF. As DNA, the CDR3 is TGTGCCAGCGAGGCGGGAGGGACAGATACGCAGTATTTT.

This clonotype was recorded at least ten times. This sequence joins TRBV12-3 or TRBV12-4 and TRBJ2-3; D is unresolved. This CDR3 is 13 amino acids long. V was trimmed by 5 bases and J by 3 bases, leaving 9 bases between them. The CDR3 nucleotides are TGTGCCAGCAGTGTCCTGGGGACAGATACGCAGTATTTT. Encoded protein: CASSVLGTDTQYF.

This clonotype has at least ten counts. V is TRBV6-1 and J is TRBJ1-5; 8 positions match TRBD1. The germline V gene has CDR1 MNHNS and CDR2 SASEGT. J lost 1 base, V lost 7 bases, and 6 bases had no gene match. This CDR3 contains 15 residues. CDR3 sequence reads: CASTPGQGSNQPQHF. The CDR3 nucleotides are TGTGCCAGCACTCCAGGACAGGGAAGCAATCAGCCCCAGCATTTT.

This clonotype was seen repeatedly, ten times or more. V and J are TRBV30 and TRBJ2-1; D not certain. The CDR3 is made up of 16 amino acids. Germline lookup yields CDR1 GTSNPN and CDR2 SVGIG (reference sequence). V was pared by 3 bases and J by 3 bases, with 18 bases between. CDR3: CAWRAVEASHYNEQFF. CDR3 in DNA: TGTGCCTGGAGGGCCGTCGAGGCCTCCCACTACAATGAGCAGTTCTTC.

This clonotype appeared a few times. A single base separates this from a much larger clone, so it may be a read error. V usage is TRBV11-3 and J usage is TRBJ2-7; 7 bases are a match to TRBD1. The CDR3 has 15 residues. V lost 1 base and J lost 5; bases outside the gene matches: 8. Germline-derived CDR1 and CDR2 are SGHNT and YENEEA. The CDR3 here is CASSLVRQGSHEQYF. CDR3 nucleotides: TGTGCCAGCAGCTTAGTGAGACAGGGTTCCCACGAGCAGTACTTC.